This T cell receptor (beta chain) was sequenced for a study of beta chain features in type 1 diabetes. Germline V gene lookup returns CDR1 SGHTA and CDR2 FQGNSA. V was clipped by 0 bases and J by 7 bases, with 9 bases between them. The CDR3 sequence is 14 residues long. All of the isolated RNA was reverse transcribed, so expressed TCRB transcripts were sequenced. The method was immunoSEQ multiplex PCR; TCRdb's version includes in-frame clones alone and lacks a portion of them. Among 680,000 or so clones listed, 13% were seen once. Notes on the study in general: Significant though moderate, a shortening of TCRB CDR3s appeared in all four CD4+ subsets of Type 1 diabetes patients. A pattern of fewer insertions and more deletions at VDJ junctions was seen in type 1 diabetes patients.

This clone was picked up a small number of times. Its antigen remains unknown. This clonotype was obtained from a man aged 18 to 29 with type 1 diabetes. Sequencing was done on a sample of naive CD4+ T cells from blood. V and J are TRBV7-2 and TRBJ1-4, with D uncertain. CDR3 residues: CASSLAGSGEKLFF. The CDR3 DNA is TGTGCCAGCAGCTTAGCAGGGAGCGGTGAAAAACTGTTTTTT.